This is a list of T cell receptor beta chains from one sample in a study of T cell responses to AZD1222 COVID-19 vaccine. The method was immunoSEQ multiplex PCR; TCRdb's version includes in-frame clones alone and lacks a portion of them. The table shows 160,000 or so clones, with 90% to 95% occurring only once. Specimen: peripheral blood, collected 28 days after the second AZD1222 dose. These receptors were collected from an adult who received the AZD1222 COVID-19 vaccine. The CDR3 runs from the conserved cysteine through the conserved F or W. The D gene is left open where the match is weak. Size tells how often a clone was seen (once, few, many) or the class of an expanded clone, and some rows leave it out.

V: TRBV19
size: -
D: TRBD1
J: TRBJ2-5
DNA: TGTGCCAGTAGCCCGGGACAGGGGGCGAAGACCCAGTACTTC
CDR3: CASSPGQGAKTQYF

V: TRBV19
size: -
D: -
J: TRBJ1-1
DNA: TGTGCCAGTAGTATGTTACTGAACACTGAAGCTTTCTTT
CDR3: CASSMLLNTEAFF

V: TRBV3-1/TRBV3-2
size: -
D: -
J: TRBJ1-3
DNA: TGTGCCAGCAGCCAGGGTGCAAACACCATATATTTT
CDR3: CASSQGANTIYF

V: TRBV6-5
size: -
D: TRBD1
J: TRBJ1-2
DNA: TGTGCCAGCAGTTACTCCGGGACAGGGGACTATGGCTACACCTTC
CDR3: CASSYSGTGDYGYTF

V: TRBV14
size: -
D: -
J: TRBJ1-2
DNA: TGTGCCAGCAGCCAAGAGGCAGGGAGCTACACCTTC
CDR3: CASSQEAGSYTF

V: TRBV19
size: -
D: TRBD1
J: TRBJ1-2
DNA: TGTGCCAGTAGTATGACAGGGCGGTATGGCTACACCTTC
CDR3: CASSMTGRYGYTF

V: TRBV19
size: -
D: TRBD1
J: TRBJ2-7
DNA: TGTGCCAGTAGTCCCGGGACAGGGGGCCACGAGCAGTACTTC
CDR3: CASSPGTGGHEQYF

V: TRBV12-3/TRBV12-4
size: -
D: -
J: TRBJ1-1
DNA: TGTGCCAGCGGTCCGGGTCTCCTTTTTGAAGCTTTCTTT
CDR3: CASGPGLLFEAFF

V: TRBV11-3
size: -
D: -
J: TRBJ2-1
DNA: TGTGCCAGCAGCTATGACGGGTCCTCCTACAATGAGCAGTTCTTC
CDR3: CASSYDGSSYNEQFF

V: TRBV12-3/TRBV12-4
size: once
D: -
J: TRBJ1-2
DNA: TGTGCCAGCAGTTCAGAGTATGGCTACACCTTC
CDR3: CASSSEYGYTF

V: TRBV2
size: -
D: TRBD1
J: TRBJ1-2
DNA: TGTGCCAGCAGTCCCCGGACAGGGGACCATGGCTACACCTTC
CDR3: CASSPRTGDHGYTF

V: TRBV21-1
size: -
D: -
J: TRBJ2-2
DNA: TGTGCCAGCAGCAAAGTTGGGACCGACACGAACACCGGGGAGCTGTTTTTT
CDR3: CASSKVGTDTNTGELFF

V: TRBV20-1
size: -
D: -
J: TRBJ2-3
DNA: TGCAGTGCTAGTTGGGCGAGCACAGATACGCAGTATTTT
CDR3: CSASWASTDTQYF

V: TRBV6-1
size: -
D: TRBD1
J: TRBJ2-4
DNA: TGTGCCAGCAGTGAAGCCTGGACAGGGCCGAACTTC
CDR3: CASSEAWTGPNF

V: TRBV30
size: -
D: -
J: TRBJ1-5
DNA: TGTGCCTGGAGTGTAGGCAGCAATCAGCCCCAGCATTTT
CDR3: CAWSVGSNQPQHF

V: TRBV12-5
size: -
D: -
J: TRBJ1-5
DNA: TGTGCTACCAGTTGGGGGAATCAGCCCCAGCATTTT
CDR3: CATSWGNQPQHF

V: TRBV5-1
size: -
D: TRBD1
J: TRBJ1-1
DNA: TGCGCCAGCAGCTGGGGACAGGGGGCCGGTGAAGCTTTCTTT
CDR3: CASSWGQGAGEAFF

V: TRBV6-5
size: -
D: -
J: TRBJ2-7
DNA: TGTGCCAGCAGTTACTCTCCCGGCGTGGGCGAGCAGTACTTC
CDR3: CASSYSPGVGEQYF

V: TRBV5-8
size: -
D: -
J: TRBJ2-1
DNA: TGTGCCAGCCTCCTAAATGAGCAGTTCTTC
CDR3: CASLLNEQFF

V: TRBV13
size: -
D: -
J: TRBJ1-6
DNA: TGTGCCAGCAGCTTAGGGGCTGGGCTCCACTTT
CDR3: CASSLGAGLHF

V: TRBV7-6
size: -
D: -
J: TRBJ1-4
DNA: TGTGCCAGCAGCTTAGCAGGTGCTAATGAAAAACTGTTTTTT
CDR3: CASSLAGANEKLFF

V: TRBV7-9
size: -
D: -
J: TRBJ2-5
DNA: TGTGCCAGCAGCTTATACAGCATAGATGAGACCCAGTACTTC
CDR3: CASSLYSIDETQYF

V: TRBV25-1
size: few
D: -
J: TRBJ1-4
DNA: TGTGCCAGCAGTCGATATTCCGGAGAAAAACTGTTTTTT
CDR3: CASSRYSGEKLFF

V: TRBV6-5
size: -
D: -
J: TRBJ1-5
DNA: TGTGCCAGCAGAGACAGTCCGATAGATCAGCCCCAGCATTTT
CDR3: CASRDSPIDQPQHF

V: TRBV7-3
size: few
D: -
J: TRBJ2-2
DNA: TGTGCCAGCAGCCCGGACCTCTTGGACGGGGAGCTGTTTTTT
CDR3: CASSPDLLDGELFF

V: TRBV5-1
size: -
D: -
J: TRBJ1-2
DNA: TGCGCCAGCAGCTCTACGGACCTATACTCGGGCTACACCTTC
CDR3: CASSSTDLYSGYTF